The sequence of this T cell receptor (beta chain) was determined in a study of blood T cell repertoires in COVID-19. In the study overall: Samples taken during acute and convalescent COVID-19 were collected in the United States, Italy and Spain. Nucleic acid was either cDNA or gDNA, and it came from T cells, B-cell-depleted T cells, or PBMCs.

CDR1 and CDR2 (germline): SEHNR, FQNEAQ (reference sequence). The V gene lost 1 base and the J gene lost 0 bases, with 21 bases spanning the gap. There are 19 residues in the CDR3. Original handling: The assay estimated nucleated cells by amplifying reference gene primers. Method: immunoSEQ multiplex PCR; TCRdb's copy keeps in-frame clones and lacks some. That table gives V, J and clone size, and the DNA gave D and trimming. The sample lists 140,000 to 150,000 clones, 80% occurring once. The genes are TRBV7-9 and TRBJ1-1, with D tentatively TRBD1 (6 bases). The TCR comes from a man aged 65 to 85 who had recovered from COVID-19. What was sequenced was peripheral blood. The CDR3 sequence: CASSLVNIQGRVMNTEAFF. CDR3 sequence (DNA): TGTGCCAGCAGCTTAGTGAATATACAGGGACGGGTAATGAACACTGAAGCTTTCTTT.